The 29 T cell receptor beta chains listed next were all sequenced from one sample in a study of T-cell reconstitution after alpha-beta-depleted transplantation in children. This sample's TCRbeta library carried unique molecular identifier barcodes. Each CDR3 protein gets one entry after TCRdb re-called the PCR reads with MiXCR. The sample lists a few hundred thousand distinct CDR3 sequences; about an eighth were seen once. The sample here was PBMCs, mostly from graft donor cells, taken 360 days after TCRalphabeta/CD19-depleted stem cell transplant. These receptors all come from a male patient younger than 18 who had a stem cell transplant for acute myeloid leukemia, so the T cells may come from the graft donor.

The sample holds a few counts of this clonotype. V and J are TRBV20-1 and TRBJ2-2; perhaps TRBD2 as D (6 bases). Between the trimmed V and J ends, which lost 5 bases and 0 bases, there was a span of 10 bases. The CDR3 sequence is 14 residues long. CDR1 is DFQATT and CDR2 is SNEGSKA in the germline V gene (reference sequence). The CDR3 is CSAEAGSNTGELFF. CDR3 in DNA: TGCAGTGCTGAAGCGGGCTCGAACACCGGGGAGCTGTTTTTT.

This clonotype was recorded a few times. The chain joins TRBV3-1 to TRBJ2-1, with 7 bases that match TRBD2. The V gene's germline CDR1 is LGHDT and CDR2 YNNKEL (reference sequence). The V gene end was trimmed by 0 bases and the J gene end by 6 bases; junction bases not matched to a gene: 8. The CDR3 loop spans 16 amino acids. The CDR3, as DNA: TGTGCCAGCAGCCAAGACGGACTAGTATTGGGCAATGAGCAGTTCTTC. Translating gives CASSQDGLVLGNEQFF.

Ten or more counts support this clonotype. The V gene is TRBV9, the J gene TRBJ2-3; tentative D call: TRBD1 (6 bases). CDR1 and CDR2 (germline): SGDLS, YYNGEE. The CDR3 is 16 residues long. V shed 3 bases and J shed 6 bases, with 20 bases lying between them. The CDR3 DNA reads TGTGCCAGCAGCGCGGACCCTTGGGGGCTCTACGATACGCAGTATTTT. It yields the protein CASSADPWGLYDTQYF.

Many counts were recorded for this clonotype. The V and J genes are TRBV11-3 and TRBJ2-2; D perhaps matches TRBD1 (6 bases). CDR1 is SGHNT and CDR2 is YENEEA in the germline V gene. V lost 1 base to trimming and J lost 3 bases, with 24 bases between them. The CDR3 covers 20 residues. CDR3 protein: CASSLGFWQGLDRDTGELFF. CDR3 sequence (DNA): TGTGCCAGCAGCTTAGGGTTTTGGCAGGGGTTAGATCGGGACACCGGGGAGCTGTTTTTT.

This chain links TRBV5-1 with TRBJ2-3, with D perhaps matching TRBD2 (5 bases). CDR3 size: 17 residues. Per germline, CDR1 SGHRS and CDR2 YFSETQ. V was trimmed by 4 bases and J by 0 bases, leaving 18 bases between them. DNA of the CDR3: TGCGCCAGCAGCCCGGCCCCACTAGTGCCTAGCACAGATACGCAGTATTTT. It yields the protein CASSPAPLVPSTDTQYF.

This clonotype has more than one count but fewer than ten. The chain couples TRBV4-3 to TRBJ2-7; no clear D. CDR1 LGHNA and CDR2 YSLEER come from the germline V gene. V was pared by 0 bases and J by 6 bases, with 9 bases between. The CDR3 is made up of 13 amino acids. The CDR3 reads CASSQERAAEQYF. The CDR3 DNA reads TGCGCCAGCAGCCAAGAAAGGGCGGCCGAGCAGTACTTC.

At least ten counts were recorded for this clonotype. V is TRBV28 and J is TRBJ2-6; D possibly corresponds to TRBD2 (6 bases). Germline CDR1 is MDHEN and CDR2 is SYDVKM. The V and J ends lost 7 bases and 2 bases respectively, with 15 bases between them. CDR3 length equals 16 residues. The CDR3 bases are TGTGCCAGCACCGTAGGCGGGGAAACTGGGGCCAACGTCCTGACTTTC. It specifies CASTVGGETGANVLTF. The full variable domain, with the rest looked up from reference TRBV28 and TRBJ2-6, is DVKVTQSSRYLVKRTGEKVFLECVQDMDHENMFWYRQDPGLGLRLIYFSYDVKMKEKGDIPEGYSVSREKKERFSLILESASTNQTSMYLCASTVGGETGANVLTFGAGSRLTVL.

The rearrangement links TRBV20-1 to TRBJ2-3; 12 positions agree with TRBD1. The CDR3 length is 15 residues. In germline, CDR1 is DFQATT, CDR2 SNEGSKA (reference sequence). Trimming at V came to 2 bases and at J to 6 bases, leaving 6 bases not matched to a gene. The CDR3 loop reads CSARPGGQGADTQYF. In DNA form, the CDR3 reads TGCAGTGCTAGACCAGGGGGACAGGGGGCCGATACGCAGTATTTT.

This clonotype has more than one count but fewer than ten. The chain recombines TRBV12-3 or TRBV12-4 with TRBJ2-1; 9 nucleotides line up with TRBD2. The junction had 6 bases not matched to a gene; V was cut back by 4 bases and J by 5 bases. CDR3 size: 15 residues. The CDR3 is CASSWAGGGHNEQFF. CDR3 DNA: TGTGCCAGCAGTTGGGCGGGAGGGGGCCACAATGAGCAGTTCTTC.

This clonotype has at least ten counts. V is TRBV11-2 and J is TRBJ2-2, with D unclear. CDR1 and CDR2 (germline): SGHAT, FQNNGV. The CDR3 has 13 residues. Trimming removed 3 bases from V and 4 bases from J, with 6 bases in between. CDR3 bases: TGTGCCAGCAGCTTGGTGCCCACCGGGGAGCTGTTTTTT. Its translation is CASSLVPTGELFF.

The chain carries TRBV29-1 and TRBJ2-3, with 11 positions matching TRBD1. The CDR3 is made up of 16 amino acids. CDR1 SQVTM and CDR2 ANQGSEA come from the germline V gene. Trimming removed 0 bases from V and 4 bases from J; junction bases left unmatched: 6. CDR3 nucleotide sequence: TGCAGCGTTGAAGATTGGGACAGGGGGGATGCAGATACGCAGTATTTT. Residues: CSVEDWDRGDADTQYF.

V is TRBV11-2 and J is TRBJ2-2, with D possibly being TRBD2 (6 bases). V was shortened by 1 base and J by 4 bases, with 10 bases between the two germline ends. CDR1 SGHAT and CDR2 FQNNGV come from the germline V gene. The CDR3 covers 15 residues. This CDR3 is CASSLGHGGTGELFF. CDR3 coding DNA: TGTGCCAGCAGCTTAGGGCACGGGGGCACCGGGGAGCTGTTTTTT.

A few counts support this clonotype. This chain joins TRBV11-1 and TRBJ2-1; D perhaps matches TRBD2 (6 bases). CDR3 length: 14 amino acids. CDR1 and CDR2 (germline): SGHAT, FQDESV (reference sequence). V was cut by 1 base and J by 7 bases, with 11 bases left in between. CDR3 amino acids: CASSLGGTANEQFF. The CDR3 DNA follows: TGTGCCAGCAGCTTAGGCGGGACTGCTAATGAGCAGTTCTTC. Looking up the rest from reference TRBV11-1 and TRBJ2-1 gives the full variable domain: EAEVAQSPRYKITEKSQAVAFWCDPISGHATLYWYRQILGQGPELLVQFQDESVVDDSQLPKDRFSAERLKGVDSTLKIQPAELGDSAMYLCASSLGGTANEQFFGPGTRLTVL.

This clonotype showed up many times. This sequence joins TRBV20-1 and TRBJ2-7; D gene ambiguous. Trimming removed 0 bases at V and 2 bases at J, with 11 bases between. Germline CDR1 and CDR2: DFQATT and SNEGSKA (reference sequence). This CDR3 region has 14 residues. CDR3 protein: CSARDWKLTYEQYF. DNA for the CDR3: TGCAGTGCTAGAGATTGGAAGTTAACCTACGAGCAGTACTTC.

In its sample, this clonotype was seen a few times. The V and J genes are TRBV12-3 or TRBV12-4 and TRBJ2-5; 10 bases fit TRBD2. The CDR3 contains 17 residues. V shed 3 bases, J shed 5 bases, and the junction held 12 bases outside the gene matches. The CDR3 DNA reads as TGTGCCAGCAGTTTTCCCCCCATAGCGGGAGGTAGGGAGACCCAGTACTTC. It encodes CASSFPPIAGGRETQYF.

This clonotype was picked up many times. The CDR3 loop is CAISKTPPPGVGYTF. The CDR3, as DNA: TGTGCCATCAGTAAGACTCCTCCACCTGGAGTGGGCTACACCTTC. This chain uses TRBV10-3 with TRBJ1-2; no definite D call. The CDR3 is made up of 15 amino acids. Trimming took 5 bases from V and 8 from J, leaving 21 bases between them. Germline V gives CDR1 ENHRY, CDR2 SYGVKD.

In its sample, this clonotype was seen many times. The CDR3 DNA reads as TGCAGCGTTGGGTGGACAGGGGACGAGACGGATACGCAGTATTTT. Protein sequence: CSVGWTGDETDTQYF. The chain is built from TRBV29-1 and TRBJ2-3, with 9 bases identical to TRBD1. Germline V CDR1 and CDR2: SQVTM, ANQGSEA. CDR3 length: 15 amino acids. V shed 4 bases and J 6 bases; nucleotides not matched to a gene: 11.

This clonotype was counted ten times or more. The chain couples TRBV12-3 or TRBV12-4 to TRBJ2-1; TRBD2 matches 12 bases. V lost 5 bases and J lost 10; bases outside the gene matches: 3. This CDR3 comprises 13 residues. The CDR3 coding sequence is TGTGCCAGCAGTAGGACTAGCGGGAACGAGCAGTTCTTC. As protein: CASSRTSGNEQFF.

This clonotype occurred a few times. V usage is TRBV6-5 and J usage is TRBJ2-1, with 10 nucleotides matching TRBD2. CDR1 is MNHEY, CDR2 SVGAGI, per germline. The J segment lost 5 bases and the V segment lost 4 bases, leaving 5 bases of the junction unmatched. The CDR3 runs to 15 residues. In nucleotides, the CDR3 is TGTGCCAGCAGTTTGAGCGGGAGGGCCCACAATGAGCAGTTCTTC. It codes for CASSLSGRAHNEQFF.

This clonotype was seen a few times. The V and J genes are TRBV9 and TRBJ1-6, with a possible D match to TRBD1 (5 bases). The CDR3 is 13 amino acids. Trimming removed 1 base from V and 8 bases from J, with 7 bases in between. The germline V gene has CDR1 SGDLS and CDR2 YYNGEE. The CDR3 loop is CASSVSGDSPLHF. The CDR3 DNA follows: TGTGCCAGCAGCGTATCGGGGGATTCACCCCTCCACTTT.

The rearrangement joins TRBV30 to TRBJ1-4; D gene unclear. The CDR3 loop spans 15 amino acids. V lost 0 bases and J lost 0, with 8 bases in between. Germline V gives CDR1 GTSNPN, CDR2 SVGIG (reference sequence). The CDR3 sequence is CAWSVPGTTNEKLFF. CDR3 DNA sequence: TGTGCCTGGAGTGTACCAGGTACAACTAATGAAAAACTGTTTTTT. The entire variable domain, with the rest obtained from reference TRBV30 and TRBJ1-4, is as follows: SQTIHQWPATLVQPVGSPLSLECTVEGTSNPNLYWYRQAAGRGLQLLFYSVGIGQISSEVPQNLSASRPQDRQFILSSKKLLLSDSGFYLCAWSVPGTTNEKLFFGSGTQLSVL.

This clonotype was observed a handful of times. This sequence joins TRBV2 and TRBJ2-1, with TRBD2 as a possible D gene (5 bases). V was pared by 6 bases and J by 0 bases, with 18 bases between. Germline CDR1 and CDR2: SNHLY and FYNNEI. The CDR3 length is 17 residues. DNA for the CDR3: TGTGCCAGCAGCGATACTACCGGGATAATCTCCTACAATGAGCAGTTCTTC. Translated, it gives CASSDTTGIISYNEQFF.

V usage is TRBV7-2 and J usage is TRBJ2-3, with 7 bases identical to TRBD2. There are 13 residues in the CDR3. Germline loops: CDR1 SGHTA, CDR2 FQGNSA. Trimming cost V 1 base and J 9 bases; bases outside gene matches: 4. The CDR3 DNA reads TGTGCCAGCAGCTTAGGGGGCGGGGGAACGCAGTATTTT. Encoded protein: CASSLGGGGTQYF. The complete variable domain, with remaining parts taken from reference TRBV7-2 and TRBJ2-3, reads GAGVSQSPSNKVTEKGKDVELRCDPISGHTALYWYRQSLGQGLEFLIYFQGNSAPDKSGLPSDRFSAERTGGSVSTLTIQRTQQEDSAVYLCASSLGGGGTQYFGPGTRLTVL.

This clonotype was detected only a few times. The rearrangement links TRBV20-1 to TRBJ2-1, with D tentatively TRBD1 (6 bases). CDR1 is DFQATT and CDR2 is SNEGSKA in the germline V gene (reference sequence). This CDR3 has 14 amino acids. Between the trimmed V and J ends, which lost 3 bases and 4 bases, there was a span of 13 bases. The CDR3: CSASLGALYNEQFF. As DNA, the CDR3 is TGCAGTGCTAGTCTGGGGGCTTTGTACAATGAGCAGTTCTTC.

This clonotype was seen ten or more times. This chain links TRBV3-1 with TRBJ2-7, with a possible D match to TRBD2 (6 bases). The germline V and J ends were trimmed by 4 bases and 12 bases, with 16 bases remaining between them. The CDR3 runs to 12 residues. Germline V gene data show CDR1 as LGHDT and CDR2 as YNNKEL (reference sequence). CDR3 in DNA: TGTGCCAGCAGCCCTTCGGACTACCAGAGGTACTTC. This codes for CASSPSDYQRYF.

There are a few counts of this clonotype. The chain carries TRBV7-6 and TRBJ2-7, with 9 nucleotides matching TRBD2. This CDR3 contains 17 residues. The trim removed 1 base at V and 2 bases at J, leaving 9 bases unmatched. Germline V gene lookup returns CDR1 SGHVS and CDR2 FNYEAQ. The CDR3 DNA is TGTGCCAGCAGCTTAGTGGCGCGGTCTAGCGGGACCTACGAGCAGTACTTC. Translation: CASSLVARSSGTYEQYF.

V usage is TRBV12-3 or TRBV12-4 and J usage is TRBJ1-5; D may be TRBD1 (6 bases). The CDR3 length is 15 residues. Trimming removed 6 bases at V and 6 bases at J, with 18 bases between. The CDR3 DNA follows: TGTGCCAGCAGGAGACATTGGGGGCAGAGTCAGCCCCAGCATTTT. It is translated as CASRRHWGQSQPQHF.

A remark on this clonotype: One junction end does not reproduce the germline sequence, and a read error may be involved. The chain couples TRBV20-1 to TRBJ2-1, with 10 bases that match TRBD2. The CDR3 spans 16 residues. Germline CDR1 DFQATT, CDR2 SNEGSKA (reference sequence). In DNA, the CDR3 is TGCTGTGCTAGGGCCTATGGACTAGCGGATTACAATGAGCAGTTCTTC. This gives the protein CCARAYGLADYNEQFF.

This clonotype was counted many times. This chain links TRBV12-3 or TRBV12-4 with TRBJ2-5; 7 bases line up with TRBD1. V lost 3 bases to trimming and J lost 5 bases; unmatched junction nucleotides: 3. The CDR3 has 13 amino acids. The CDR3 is CASSFTTGETQYF. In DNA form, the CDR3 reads TGTGCCAGCAGTTTCACGACAGGGGAGACCCAGTACTTC.